The 29 T cell receptor beta chains below come from one sample, sequenced in a study of T-cell reconstitution after alpha-beta-depleted transplantation in children. The authors prepared the TCRbeta library with unique molecular identifiers. TCRdb used MiXCR to reprocess the PCR reads, holding one entry per CDR3 protein. Of about 510,000 distinct CDR3 sequences listed, 9.5% to 12% are singletons. The starting material was PBMCs, mostly from graft donor cells, obtained 180 days after TCRalphabeta/CD19-depleted stem cell transplant. The origin of the receptors is a female patient aged 2-10 years who had a stem cell transplant for aplastic anemia, so the T cells may come from the graft donor.

The CDR3 here is CATTVGQGVITDTQYF. DNA for the CDR3: TGTGCCACGACGGTGGGGCAGGGAGTTATTACAGATACGCAGTATTTT. V gene TRBV6-1 combines with J gene TRBJ2-3, with D perhaps TRBD1 or TRBD2 (5 bases each). The CDR3 contains 16 residues. CDR1 is MNHNS and CDR2 is SASEGT in the germline V gene. The V and J ends lost 10 bases and 3 bases respectively, with 23 bases between them.

The rearrangement joins TRBV28 to TRBJ2-7; maybe TRBD2 (5 bases). Germline lookup yields CDR1 MDHEN and CDR2 SYDVKM. The CDR3 consists of 15 residues. V was cut by 4 bases and J by 1 base, with 14 bases left in between. The CDR3 nucleotides read TGTGCCAGCAGTTCCGTCGGGGTGGGGTCCTACGAGCAGTACTTC. Translating gives CASSSVGVGSYEQYF.

The genes are TRBV7-2 and TRBJ2-1; 8 bases fit TRBD2. The germline V gene encodes CDR1 SGHTA and CDR2 FQGNSA. The CDR3 consists of 15 residues. After removal of 5 bases from V and 6 bases from J, the junction contained 9 bases not matched to a gene. DNA for the CDR3: TGTGCCAGCAGCCCCACGGGTAGCGGGGTCAATGAGCAGTTCTTC. It specifies CASSPTGSGVNEQFF.

The chain recombines TRBV7-1 with TRBJ2-4; 12 bases fit TRBD2. TRBV7-1 is known as an ORF, though its function is uncertain. V lost 3 bases to trimming and J lost 2 bases; unmatched junction nucleotides: 20. The CDR3 totals 22 residues. The CDR3 DNA follows: TGTGCCAGCAGCTCCGCCTCTTTAACAATCCTAGCGGGAGGGTCGACCAAAAACATTCAGTACTTC. This encodes CASSSASLTILAGGSTKNIQYF.

The table lists this clonotype with a few counts. This chain joins TRBV29-1 and TRBJ2-5, with TRBD1 matching over 10 bases. The CDR3 loop spans 12 amino acids. V gave up 7 bases and J gave up 1 base; unmatched junction bases: 0. Germline values: CDR1 SQVTM, CDR2 ANQGSEA. The CDR3, as DNA: TGCAGCGGGGACAGGGGCCAAGAGACCCAGTACTTC. It encodes CSGDRGQETQYF.

The V call is TRBV11-3, the J call TRBJ2-1, with TRBD2 identical over 13 bases. V gave up 5 bases and J gave up 6 bases; unmatched junction bases: 10. This CDR3 has 17 residues. CDR1 and CDR2 from the germline V gene are SGHNT and YENEEA. Written as DNA, the CDR3 is TGTGCCAGCAGCCCATGGACTAGCGGGAGCCTAGGCAATGAGCAGTTCTTC. It encodes CASSPWTSGSLGNEQFF.

This clonotype was counted only a few times. The chain carries TRBV4-3 and TRBJ2-4; 8 positions agree with TRBD2. V was clipped by 0 bases and J by 0 bases; unmatched bases: 13. The germline gives CDR1 LGHNA, CDR2 YSLEER. This CDR3 comprises 20 residues. CDR3 sequence: CASSQDLGLAGTLAKNIQYF. CDR3 coding DNA: TGCGCCAGCAGCCAAGATCTGGGGCTAGCGGGTACTCTAGCCAAAAACATTCAGTACTTC.

In its sample, this clonotype was seen a few times. This rearrangement joins TRBV9 to TRBJ2-1; TRBD1 agrees at 10 bases. The germline V gene has CDR1 SGDLS and CDR2 YYNGEE. V dropped 3 bases and J dropped 3; count of bases not matched to a gene: 27. This CDR3 has 23 residues. The CDR3 region is CASSDVVDRGELAANTYYNEQFF. CDR3 coding DNA: TGTGCCAGCAGCGACGTTGTGGACAGGGGGGAACTAGCGGCCAATACCTACTACAATGAGCAGTTCTTC.

The chain joins TRBV27 to TRBJ1-1; D is unclear. Trimming removed 5 bases from V and 0 bases from J, with 10 bases in between. The CDR3 extends over 14 amino acids. The germline V gene has CDR1 MNHEY and CDR2 SMNVEV (reference sequence). The CDR3 here is CASSPDGLNTEAFF. CDR3 bases: TGTGCCAGCAGTCCTGACGGCCTGAACACTGAAGCTTTCTTT.

This clonotype was counted ten times or more. The CDR3 nucleotides are TGTGCCACCAGCAGAGTCCTAGCGGGGTCCTACAATGAGCAGTTCTTC. Encoded protein: CATSRVLAGSYNEQFF. This chain connects TRBV15 to TRBJ2-1, with 9 bases lining up with TRBD2. The ends lost 1 base at V and 1 base at J; junction bases unmatched: 2. Germline assignment: CDR1 LNHNV and CDR2 YYDKDF (reference sequence). The length of the CDR3 is 16 residues.

This clonotype was detected only a few times. CDR3 sequence (DNA): TGCGCCAGCACCTCTAGTCGGGACTTGGTGTGGAATGAGCAGTTCTTC. Translated: CASTSSRDLVWNEQFF. This chain joins TRBV5-1 and TRBJ2-1; possibly TRBD2 for D (6 bases). The V end lost 6 bases, the J end lost 7 bases, and 23 bases lay between the germline ends. CDR1 and CDR2 from the germline V gene are SGHRS and YFSETQ. The CDR3 consists of 16 residues. Looking up the rest from reference TRBV5-1 and TRBJ2-1 gives the full variable domain: KAGVTQTPRYLIKTRGQQVTLSCSPISGHRSVSWYQQTPGQGLQFLFEYFSETQRNKGNFPGRFSGRQFSNSRSEMNVSTLELGDSALYLCASTSSRDLVWNEQFFGPGTRLTVL.

This clonotype was counted between two and nine times. The V and J genes are TRBV18 and TRBJ2-7, with D perhaps being TRBD1 or TRBD2 (6 bases each). The CDR3 runs 18 residues. Trimming stripped 2 bases from V and 1 base from J, with 21 bases between. Germline CDR1 and CDR2: KGHSH and LQKENI. The CDR3 is CASSPGEVRGLPSYEQYF. The CDR3 DNA reads TGTGCCAGCTCACCAGGGGAGGTTCGGGGGCTGCCTTCCTACGAGCAGTACTTC.

The chain combines TRBV24-1 with TRBJ2-2; 8 nucleotides agree with TRBD2. Germline CDR1 is KGHDR and CDR2 is SFDVKD. This CDR3 region has 16 residues. V dropped 4 bases and J dropped 4; count of bases not matched to a gene: 7. The CDR3: CATSDRAGGGTGELFF. DNA for the CDR3: TGTGCCACCAGTGACCGGGCGGGAGGAGGCACCGGGGAGCTGTTTTTT.

This clonotype has a handful of counts. The chain carries TRBV6-1 and TRBJ2-5; no clear D gene. The CDR3 totals 14 residues. CDR1 is MNHNS and CDR2 is SASEGT in the germline V gene. Trimming shortened V by 6 bases and J by 1 base, and 12 bases separated the two germline ends. CDR3 sequence reads: CASSQTGVQETQYF. The CDR3 DNA follows: TGTGCCAGCAGCCAAACCGGAGTCCAAGAGACCCAGTACTTC.

V gene TRBV5-1 combines with J gene TRBJ1-1; D ambiguous. The CDR3 runs to 15 residues. V was cut by 0 bases and J by 2 bases, with 11 bases left in between. CDR1 is SGHRS and CDR2 is YFSETQ in the germline V gene. This CDR3 is CASSLGMVDNTEAFF. CDR3 nucleotides: TGCGCCAGCAGCTTGGGCATGGTGGACAACACTGAAGCTTTCTTT.

CDR3 region: CSCRRALRPQETQYF. The DNA for the CDR3 is TGCAGCTGCCGCCGGGCCCTACGCCCCCAAGAGACCCAGTACTTC. This chain connects TRBV20-1 to TRBJ2-5; D gene unclear. Germline CDR1 is DFQATT and CDR2 is SNEGSKA (reference sequence). This CDR3 has 15 amino acids.

This clonotype was observed a handful of times. CDR3 coding DNA: TGTGCCAGCAGCCCTAGCGGACCTTCCTACAATGAGCAGTTCTTC. Its protein product is CASSPSGPSYNEQFF. This sequence joins TRBV11-2 and TRBJ2-1, with 7 bases aligning to TRBD2. CDR1 and CDR2 (germline): SGHAT, FQNNGV. The CDR3 has 15 residues. The V and J ends lost 5 bases and 1 base, in that order; junction bases with no gene match: 5. The whole variable domain, remainder taken from reference TRBV11-2 and TRBJ2-1, is EAGVAQSPRYKIIEKRQSVAFWCNPISGHATLYWYQQILGQGPKLLIQFQNNGVVDDSQLPKDRFSAERLKGVDSTLKIQPAKLEDSAVYLCASSPSGPSYNEQFFGPGTRLTVL.

This chain joins TRBV29-1 and TRBJ2-5, with D perhaps TRBD1 or TRBD2 (5 bases each). The CDR3 is made up of 13 amino acids. V was pared by 4 bases and J by 2 bases, with 11 bases between. Germline values: CDR1 SQVTM, CDR2 ANQGSEA. DNA of the CDR3: TGCAGCGTTGGCCCGGGACGACAAGAGACCCAGTACTTC. Amino acids: CSVGPGRQETQYF.

This clonotype was observed a handful of times. CDR3 loop: CASSKEGSGKYNEQFF. CDR3 coding DNA: TGTGCCAGCAGCAAAGAGGGTAGCGGGAAGTACAATGAGCAGTTCTTC. The chain recombines TRBV21-1 with TRBJ2-1; TRBD2 is the table's D call and was not checked against the DNA. TRBV21-1 is designated a pseudogene. This CDR3 comprises 16 residues.

This clonotype was observed a few times. The chain employs TRBV5-5 and TRBJ2-7, with 14 bases that match TRBD2. The germline gives CDR1 SGHKS, CDR2 YYEKEE (reference sequence). The CDR3 consists of 16 residues. V trimming: 0 bases; J trimming: 4 bases; junction bases outside the gene matches: 3. The CDR3 DNA follows: TGTGCCAGCAGCTTGGGCGGGACTAGCGGGAGTTACGAGCAGTACGTC. Translated, it gives CASSLGGTSGSYEQYV.

This clonotype came up many times. This rearrangement joins TRBV12-3 or TRBV12-4 to TRBJ2-5; tentatively, D is TRBD2 (6 bases). V dropped 3 bases and J dropped 4 bases, with 9 bases sitting between them. The CDR3 sequence is 13 residues long. This CDR3 is CASSFRGTETQYF. The CDR3 bases are TGTGCCAGCAGTTTTCGGGGGACAGAGACCCAGTACTTC.

The table lists this clonotype with a few counts. The rearrangement uses TRBV5-1 and TRBJ2-3, with TRBD1 identical over 8 bases. Germline V gene sequence: CDR1 SGHRS, CDR2 YFSETQ. The CDR3 sequence is 19 residues long. The trim removed 1 base at V and 2 bases at J, leaving 15 bases unmatched. The DNA of the CDR3 is TGCGCCAGCAGCTTGCCTCAGGGGGCTCGGGACGGGACCACAGATACGCAGTATTTT. Translating gives CASSLPQGARDGTTDTQYF.

In its sample, this clonotype was seen a few times. V usage is TRBV20-1 and J usage is TRBJ2-5; TRBD1 is a possible D gene (5 bases). V lost 5 bases to trimming and J lost 1 base, with 11 bases between them. The germline V gene encodes CDR1 DFQATT and CDR2 SNEGSKA (reference sequence). The CDR3 covers 13 residues. The CDR3 DNA sequence: TGCAGTGCTGGAAGACAGCTCCAAGAGACCCAGTACTTC. It yields the protein CSAGRQLQETQYF.

V is TRBV3-1 and J is TRBJ2-1; the match to TRBD2 covers 12 bases. Germline CDR1 reads LGHDT; CDR2 reads YNNKEL (reference sequence). V trimming: 5 bases; J trimming: 8 bases; junction bases outside the gene matches: 10. The CDR3 consists of 16 residues. DNA for the CDR3: TGTGCCAGCAGCGCGCCGACTAGCGGGAGTACGGATGAGCAGTTCTTC. This sequence encodes CASSAPTSGSTDEQFF.

This clonotype occurred a few times. The chain combines TRBV7-9 with TRBJ2-7; maybe TRBD1 (6 bases). CDR3 length: 13 residues. V was clipped by 4 bases and J by 1 base, with 8 bases between them. Germline V gene sequence: CDR1 SEHNR, CDR2 FQNEAQ (reference sequence). CDR3 loop: CASSSQGSYEQYV. The CDR3 DNA reads as TGTGCCAGCAGCTCACAGGGATCCTACGAGCAGTACGTC.

The table lists this clonotype with many counts. J is TRBJ2-1 and V is TRBV4-1; D remains unclear. The V and J ends lost 1 base and 7 bases respectively, with 14 bases between them. Germline V CDR1 and CDR2: MGHRA, YSYEKL. This CDR3 region has 15 residues. This chain's CDR3 is CASSQGPNLMNEQFF. The DNA of the CDR3 is TGCGCCAGCAGCCAAGGCCCCAACCTTATGAATGAGCAGTTCTTC.

V is TRBV5-1 and J is TRBJ2-2; 14 positions match TRBD2. V lost 0 bases, J lost 5 bases, and 3 bases stayed unmatched. The germline V gene encodes CDR1 SGHRS and CDR2 YFSETQ. The CDR3 runs 17 residues. The CDR3 spells CASSLEGTSGSTGELFF. In DNA, the CDR3 is TGCGCCAGCAGCTTGGAGGGGACTAGCGGGAGTACCGGGGAGCTGTTTTTT.

This clonotype has a count of ten or more. The chain combines TRBV11-1 with TRBJ2-1, with 16 bases lining up with TRBD2. The V and J ends lost 3 bases and 4 bases, in that order; junction bases with no gene match: 9. The V gene's germline CDR1 is SGHAT and CDR2 FQDESV (reference sequence). The CDR3 totals 19 residues. CDR3 region: CASSLVGLAGGAVYNEQFF. The CDR3 coding sequence is TGTGCCAGCAGCTTGGTGGGACTAGCGGGAGGGGCCGTTTACAATGAGCAGTTCTTC.

This chain joins TRBV6-5 and TRBJ2-1, with 12 bases aligning to TRBD2. Germline CDR1 and CDR2: MNHEY and SVGAGI. The CDR3 sequence is 15 residues long. With V trimmed by 3 bases and J by 5 bases, 2 bases remained unmatched. CDR3 residues: CASSYRTSGDNEQFF. The CDR3 bases are TGTGCCAGCAGTTATCGGACTAGCGGGGACAATGAGCAGTTCTTC.